This T cell receptor beta chain was identified in a study of T-cell reconstitution after alpha-beta-depleted transplantation in children. The library targeted TCRbeta and was prepared with unique molecular identifiers. Each CDR3 protein gets one entry after TCRdb re-called the PCR reads with MiXCR. The sample includes more than 450,000 distinct CDR3 sequences, 15% to 20% seen only once; the top ten take 3.3%. V was shortened by 1 base and J by 0 bases, with 13 bases between the two germline ends. CDR3 length: 16 amino acids. CDR1 DFQATT and CDR2 SNEGSKA come from the germline V gene (reference sequence).

The TCR was taken from a human donor who donated a stem cell graft to a child with acute lymphoblastic leukemia. The material was PBMCs from the stem cell graft donor, obtained from the stem cell graft. The rearrangement uses TRBV20-1 and TRBJ1-3; D gene unclear. The DNA of the CDR3 is TGCAGTGCTAGAGGTCATGATGGAGCCTCTGGAAACACCATATATTTT. Protein sequence: CSARGHDGASGNTIYF.